This T cell receptor (beta chain) was sequenced for a study of cytomegalovirus exposure and HLA in healthy donors. V lost 7 bases to trimming and J lost 1 base, with 22 bases between them. The germline V gene has CDR1 MDHEN and CDR2 SYDVKM. The CDR3 consists of 17 residues. This clone was counted a single time. PCR used 60 Vbeta primers and 13 Jbeta primers. Measured with immunoSEQ multiplex PCR; TCRdb has only the in-frame clones, and not every one. The sample carries 180,000 or so clones, 80% to 90% recorded once. Sequencing input: PBMCs. The rearrangement uses TRBV28 and TRBJ1-1; tentatively, D is TRBD1 (6 bases). This TCR derives from a young man in good health and CMV-seropositive. The CDR3 spells CASIGAQGSSGNTEAFF. The CDR3 DNA follows: TGTGCCAGCATTGGGGCACAGGGTTCGTCGGGGAACACTGAAGCTTTCTTT.